These 27 T cell receptor beta chains were sequenced from one sample in a study of blood T cell repertoires in COVID-19. Sequencing was performed with immunoSEQ multiplex PCR; in TCRdb, only in-frame clones are kept and a portion is missing. Here the sample spans hundreds of thousands of clones, nearly 90% being singletons. Source material: peripheral blood. Receptors were obtained from a man younger than 30 with active or convalescent COVID-19.

The chain couples TRBV5-4 to TRBJ2-7, with 10 bases matching TRBD2. The junction had 5 bases not matched to a gene; V was cut back by 1 base and J by 7 bases. The CDR3 spans 14 residues. Germline CDR1 is SGHNT and CDR2 is YYREEE (reference sequence). The CDR3 sequence: CASSLSGRAREQYF. The CDR3, as DNA: TGTGCCAGCAGCTTGAGCGGGAGGGCACGGGAGCAGTACTTC.

The chain combines TRBV10-3 with TRBJ1-2; 11 nucleotides agree with TRBD1. The CDR3 has 16 residues. The germline gives CDR1 ENHRY, CDR2 SYGVKD. The V segment lost 2 bases and the J segment 0 bases; nucleotides outside the gene matches: 2. This CDR3 reads CAISEGQGASNYGYTF. CDR3 DNA sequence: TGTGCCATCAGTGAGGGACAGGGGGCTTCTAACTATGGCTACACCTTC.

The rearrangement uses TRBV6-2 or TRBV6-3 and TRBJ1-2; TRBD1 matches at 7 bases. There are 17 residues in the CDR3. V lost 2 bases to trimming and J lost 0 bases; unmatched junction nucleotides: 9. Germline assignment: CDR1 MNHEY and CDR2 SVGEGT. The CDR3 coding sequence is TGTGCCAGCAGTTACCTCGGCAGGGGGACCGCTAACTATGGCTACACCTTC. Protein product: CASSYLGRGTANYGYTF.

The V call is TRBV6-2 or TRBV6-3, the J call TRBJ2-7; TRBD1 might be the D (6 bases). The germline CDR1 and CDR2 sequences are MNHEY and SVGEGT. V was shortened by 3 bases and J by 1 base, with 13 bases between the two germline ends. CDR3 length equals 15 residues. Here the CDR3 DNA reads TGTGCCAGCAGTTATCCCAGGGGCGAATCCTACGAGCAGTACTTC. It is translated as CASSYPRGESYEQYF.

The chain combines TRBV27 with TRBJ2-7; tentative D call: TRBD2 (6 bases). The CDR3 consists of 14 residues. Germline CDR1 is MNHEY and CDR2 is SMNVEV (reference sequence). V was shortened by 6 bases and J by 3 bases, with 15 bases between the two germline ends. The CDR3 region has the DNA TGTGCCAGCAGCCAACCTGGGACTCTCTACGAGCAGTACTTC. Protein sequence: CASSQPGTLYEQYF.

The gene calls are TRBV6-2 or TRBV6-3 and TRBJ1-1; D is undetermined. The CDR3 covers 15 residues. Germline values: CDR1 MNHEY, CDR2 SVGEGT. The V end lost 5 bases, the J end lost 2 bases, and 15 bases lay between the germline ends. CDR3 region: CASSDFGGANTEAFF. The DNA of the CDR3 is TGTGCCAGCAGTGACTTTGGAGGAGCAAACACTGAAGCTTTCTTT.

The rearrangement joins TRBV7-2 to TRBJ2-3; a weak D match, TRBD2 (5 bases). Per germline, CDR1 SGHTA and CDR2 FQGNSA. This CDR3 spans 13 amino acids. V lost 3 bases, J lost 5 bases, and 9 bases lay in between. CDR3 sequence reads: CASSFITRDTQYF. CDR3 in DNA: TGTGCCAGCAGCTTTATTACTAGAGATACGCAGTATTTT.

This clone was seen just once. V is TRBV3-1 (or the pseudogene TRBV3-2) and J is TRBJ2-4; D is unresolved. CDR3 size: 14 residues. CDR1 and CDR2 (germline): LGHDT, YNNKEL (reference sequence). V lost 2 bases, J lost 0 bases, and 5 bases lay in between. The CDR3 nucleotides read TGTGCCAGCAGCCAAACGGGAGCCAAAAACATTCAGTACTTC. Translation: CASSQTGAKNIQYF.

The V call is TRBV3-1 (or the pseudogene TRBV3-2), the J call TRBJ2-2, with D possibly TRBD2 on 6 matching bases. The CDR3 is 14 residues long. Germline CDR1 LGHDT, CDR2 YNNKEL (reference sequence). V was clipped by 1 base and J by 6 bases, with 9 bases between them. The CDR3, as DNA: TGTGCCAGCAGCCAAGGACTAGTCCCCGGGGAGCTGTTTTTT. Translating gives CASSQGLVPGELFF.

V gene TRBV7-9 combines with J gene TRBJ1-3, with 7 nucleotides matching TRBD1. J gave up 2 bases and V 3 bases, and 7 bases lay outside the gene matches. CDR1 SEHNR and CDR2 FQNEAQ come from the germline V gene (reference sequence). The CDR3 extends over 16 amino acids. CDR3 nucleotides: TGTGCCAGCAGCTTTTCACAGGGGATCCCTGGAAACACCATATATTTT. Amino acid sequence: CASSFSQGIPGNTIYF.

The chain is built from TRBV28 and TRBJ1-5, with D hard to call. CDR1 MDHEN and CDR2 SYDVKM come from the germline V gene. The CDR3 contains 14 residues. Trimming cost V 6 bases and J 3 bases, with 12 bases left between them. CDR3 bases: TGTGCCAGCAGACCCCCCGGGTCCAATCAGCCCCAGCATTTT. Encoded protein: CASRPPGSNQPQHF.

This clone has a single count. V gene TRBV3-1 (or the pseudogene TRBV3-2) combines with J gene TRBJ2-3; 8 bases line up with TRBD2. The CDR3 sequence is 17 residues long. The V and J ends lost 0 bases and 5 bases, in that order; junction bases with no gene match: 10. CDR1 and CDR2 from the germline V gene are LGHDT and YNNKEL (reference sequence). CDR3 in amino acids: CASSQDPPGGGRDTQYF. Here the CDR3 DNA reads TGTGCCAGCAGCCAAGATCCTCCCGGGGGGGGCCGAGATACGCAGTATTTT.

The chain links TRBV28 to TRBJ2-7, with 11 bases aligning to TRBD2. The CDR3 is 17 residues long. CDR1 MDHEN and CDR2 SYDVKM come from the germline V gene. With 5 bases clipped from V and 0 bases from J, the junction kept 9 bases outside the gene matches. The CDR3, as DNA: TGTGCCAGCAGTATCAGCCCCGGGACTAGCGGCTCCTACGAGCAGTACTTC. It specifies CASSISPGTSGSYEQYF.

The J gene is TRBJ1-4, the V gene TRBV7-8, with 7 bases fitting TRBD1. The V and J ends lost 1 base and 2 bases, in that order; junction bases with no gene match: 16. The germline gives CDR1 SGHVS, CDR2 FQNEAQ. CDR3 length: 20 residues. This CDR3 is CASSLVPGGMVSGTNEKLFF. The CDR3 nucleotides are TGTGCCAGCAGCTTAGTCCCAGGGGGTATGGTTTCGGGGACTAATGAAAAACTGTTTTTT.

This clone was observed a handful of times. CDR3 in DNA: TGTGCCAGCAGCTTGGGACTACCATCTCAGGAGACCCAGTACTTC. Residues: CASSLGLPSQETQYF. This chain connects TRBV7-2 to TRBJ2-5, with 7 bases matching TRBD2. The CDR3 runs 15 residues. V dropped 3 bases and J dropped 5; count of bases not matched to a gene: 9. CDR1 is SGHTA and CDR2 is FQGNSA in the germline V gene.

This sequence joins TRBV7-9 and TRBJ1-3; 7 positions match TRBD1. This CDR3 has 14 residues. The germline V gene encodes CDR1 SEHNR and CDR2 FQNEAQ (reference sequence). The V gene end was trimmed by 4 bases and the J gene end by 2 bases; junction bases not matched to a gene: 2. CDR3: CASSSGQPGNTIYF. The CDR3 bases are TGTGCCAGCAGCTCGGGACAGCCTGGAAACACCATATATTTT.

V usage is TRBV9 and J usage is TRBJ1-5, with D tentatively TRBD1 (5 bases). The germline V and J ends were trimmed by 4 bases and 0 bases, with 20 bases remaining between them. Germline V gives CDR1 SGDLS, CDR2 YYNGEE. The CDR3 spans 18 residues. For the CDR3, the DNA is TGTGCCAGCAGCCCCGGGGGGAGACTTTGGGATAGCAATCAGCCCCAGCATTTT. Translating gives CASSPGGRLWDSNQPQHF.

The rearrangement links TRBV27 to TRBJ2-1; tentatively, D is TRBD2 (6 bases). The ends were cut back, 1 base at V and 7 bases at J, with 17 bases in the middle. Per germline, CDR1 MNHEY and CDR2 SMNVEV (reference sequence). The CDR3 totals 16 residues. CDR3 amino acids: CASSLFGGEGINEQFF. The CDR3 DNA follows: TGTGCCAGCAGTTTATTCGGGGGAGAAGGAATTAATGAGCAGTTCTTC.

The V call is TRBV5-6, the J call TRBJ1-1, with D possibly TRBD1 on 6 matching bases. Trimming shortened V by 5 bases and J by 8 bases, and 10 bases separated the two germline ends. Per germline, CDR1 SGHDT and CDR2 YYEEEE. The CDR3 totals 11 residues. The CDR3, as DNA: TGTGCCAGCAGACTAGGGACAGAAGCTTTCTTT. Amino acids: CASRLGTEAFF. Looking up the rest from reference TRBV5-6 and TRBJ1-1 gives the full variable domain: DAGVTQSPTHLIKTRGQQVTLRCSPKSGHDTVSWYQQALGQGPQFIFQYYEEEERQRGNFPDRFSGHQFPNYSSELNVNALLLGDSALYLCASRLGTEAFFGQGTRLTVV.

V is TRBV13 and J is TRBJ2-1; TRBD1 aligns across 9 bases. The CDR3 is made up of 18 amino acids. The germline CDR1 and CDR2 sequences are PRHDT and FYEKMQ (reference sequence). V trimming: 4 bases; J trimming: 2 bases; junction bases outside the gene matches: 12. This CDR3 reads CASSSRLTGGATYNEQFF. The DNA of the CDR3 is TGTGCCAGCAGCTCTAGACTAACAGGGGGCGCGACCTACAATGAGCAGTTCTTC.

The rearrangement joins TRBV14 to TRBJ2-1; D gene ambiguous. The CDR3 contains 13 residues. V shed 5 bases and J shed 6 bases, with 11 bases lying between them. Germline CDR1 SGHDN, CDR2 FVKESK. The CDR3 DNA reads as TGTGCCAGCAGCGATACTATAGCCAATGAGCAGTTCTTC. Encoded protein: CASSDTIANEQFF.

This clone was seen once. The chain links TRBV2 to TRBJ1-2; 10 nucleotides match TRBD1. The CDR3 is made up of 16 amino acids. The germline CDR1 and CDR2 sequences are SNHLY and FYNNEI. V was pared by 7 bases and J by 4 bases, with 12 bases of the junction left unmatched. The CDR3 sequence is CASNRDRGSWGYGYTF. In DNA, the CDR3 is TGTGCCAGCAACCGGGACAGGGGATCTTGGGGCTATGGCTACACCTTC.

The V gene is TRBV7-2, the J gene TRBJ2-3; no reliable D call. The CDR3 has 13 residues. Per germline, CDR1 SGHTA and CDR2 FQGNSA. V was clipped by 4 bases and J by 1 base, with 6 bases between them. The CDR3 protein is CASSSVGTDTQYF. The CDR3 bases are TGTGCCAGCAGCTCGGTGGGCACAGATACGCAGTATTTT.

J is TRBJ1-2 and V is TRBV6-2 or TRBV6-3; D is perhaps TRBD1 (5 bases). V was pared by 2 bases and J by 7 bases, with 8 bases between. This CDR3 is built from 12 residues. CDR1 and CDR2 from the germline V gene are MNHEY and SVGEGT. The CDR3 spells CASSYGASGYTF. DNA for the CDR3: TGTGCCAGCAGTTACGGGGCGAGTGGCTACACCTTC.

CDR3 in DNA: TGTGCCAGCAGCTTACCCGGGATGGCCCCCAACGAGCAGTACTTC. This translates into CASSLPGMAPNEQYF. The rearrangement links TRBV7-2 to TRBJ2-7; D is possibly TRBD2 (5 bases). The CDR3 totals 15 residues. Trimming took off 2 bases at V and 5 bases at J, with 16 bases between the two ends. Germline CDR1 SGHTA, CDR2 FQGNSA.

The rearrangement links TRBV29-1 to TRBJ2-3, with 8 bases lining up with TRBD2. CDR1 SQVTM and CDR2 ANQGSEA come from the germline V gene. Trimming took 0 bases from V and 3 from J; bases not matched to a gene: 5. The CDR3 runs 15 residues. The CDR3 spells CSVEDHSGSTDTQYF. CDR3 DNA: TGCAGCGTTGAAGATCACAGCGGGAGTACAGATACGCAGTATTTT.

This clone was recorded only once. V usage is TRBV28 and J usage is TRBJ1-2, with D possibly TRBD1 on 6 matching bases. Trimming left V 5 bases short and J 5 bases short, with 24 bases between. The CDR3 is made up of 17 amino acids. Germline-derived CDR1 and CDR2 are MDHEN and SYDVKM. The CDR3 region is CASSTTTTGSYVYGYTF. DNA of the CDR3: TGTGCCAGCAGTACAACCACTACAGGGTCCTATGTTTATGGCTACACCTTC.